These 9 T cell receptor beta chains were sequenced from one sample in a study of neurological immune-mediated disorders. MiXCR, applied by TCRdb to the 5' RACE reads, yields one record per CDR3 protein. The sample contains 25,000 to 40,000 distinct CDR3 sequences, approximately 1.5% of which appear only once. Specimen: PBMCs. The receptor source for this set is a woman aged 30 to 39 with multiple sclerosis.

This clonotype was observed at least ten times. The chain links TRBV5-4 to TRBJ2-2; 9 nucleotides agree with TRBD1. Germline V gene sequence: CDR1 SGHNT, CDR2 YYREEE (reference sequence). The CDR3 runs 15 residues. The trim removed 4 bases at V and 5 bases at J, leaving 6 bases unmatched. CDR3 loop: CASSQGQGRTGELFF. The CDR3 nucleotides read TGTGCCAGCAGCCAGGGACAGGGTAGGACCGGGGAGCTGTTTTTT.

The table lists this clonotype with many counts. The rearrangement joins TRBV10-3 to TRBJ2-7, with 10 nucleotides matching TRBD2. The CDR3 loop spans 17 amino acids. With 6 bases clipped from V and 3 bases from J, the junction kept 14 bases outside the gene matches. The V gene's germline CDR1 is ENHRY and CDR2 SYGVKD. This CDR3 is CAISPGASGGKGYEQYF. CDR3 in DNA: TGTGCCATCAGCCCGGGGGCTAGCGGGGGAAAAGGCTACGAGCAGTACTTC.

This clonotype has at least ten counts. This chain uses TRBV20-1 with TRBJ2-2; the match to TRBD2 covers 10 bases. Per the germline V gene, CDR1 is DFQATT and CDR2 is SNEGSKA (reference sequence). This CDR3 comprises 16 residues. The V and J ends lost 8 bases and 1 base, in that order; junction bases with no gene match: 10. CDR3 amino acids: CSPGPLAGMNTGELFF. CDR3 nucleotides: TGCAGTCCTGGCCCACTAGCGGGGATGAACACCGGGGAGCTGTTTTTT.

In this sample, this clonotype turned up many times. The chain employs TRBV9 and TRBJ2-7; D gene unclear. The CDR3 has 14 amino acids. V was shortened by 0 bases and J by 2 bases, with 9 bases between the two germline ends. Germline V lookup: CDR1 SGDLS, CDR2 YYNGEE. The CDR3 DNA follows: TGTGCCAGCAGCGTAGTCCCAGTTACCTACGAGCAGTACTTC. Protein: CASSVVPVTYEQYF.

The sample holds many counts of this clonotype. The gene calls are TRBV6-5 and TRBJ2-1; D perhaps matches TRBD2 (6 bases). CDR3 length equals 15 residues. Germline values: CDR1 MNHEY, CDR2 SVGAGI. The V end lost 0 bases, the J end lost 5 bases, and 11 bases lay between the germline ends. This CDR3 reads CASSYSTRRNNEQFF. The CDR3 DNA follows: TGTGCCAGCAGTTACTCGACTAGGCGGAACAATGAGCAGTTCTTC.

Only a few counts were recorded for this clonotype. The gene calls are TRBV18 and TRBJ1-1; 8 bases match TRBD1. The CDR3 runs 11 residues. The ends lost 3 bases at V and 11 bases at J; junction bases unmatched: 2. CDR1 and CDR2 (germline): KGHSH, LQKENI. CDR3 protein: CASSPGQGAFF. For the CDR3, the DNA is TGTGCCAGCTCACCCGGACAGGGTGCTTTCTTT.

The sample holds many counts of this clonotype. J is TRBJ2-1 and V is TRBV7-2, with 8 bases that match TRBD2. V dropped 1 base and J dropped 7; count of bases not matched to a gene: 9. The germline V gene has CDR1 SGHTA and CDR2 FQGNSA. This CDR3 is 16 amino acids long. The CDR3 DNA reads TGTGCCAGCAGCTTAGGAACCGGGACTAGATCAAATGAGCAGTTCTTC. Residues: CASSLGTGTRSNEQFF.

This clonotype showed up many times. The rearrangement links TRBV3-1 to TRBJ2-3; a possible D gene is TRBD2 (6 bases). The V end was cut by 0 bases, the J end by 0 bases, with 16 bases between. Per germline, CDR1 LGHDT and CDR2 YNNKEL (reference sequence). This CDR3 comprises 18 residues. CDR3 amino acids: CASSQEPGTSPSTDTQYF. CDR3 DNA: TGTGCCAGCAGCCAAGAACCCGGGACTTCCCCTAGCACAGATACGCAGTATTTT.

This clonotype was seen ten or more times. This chain connects TRBV12-3 or TRBV12-4 to TRBJ1-1; maybe TRBD1 (5 bases). The V end lost 5 bases, the J end lost 1 base, and 11 bases lay between the germline ends. There are 14 residues in the CDR3. Here the CDR3 DNA reads TGTGCCAGCAGTGTCCGGGACTGGAACACTGAAGCTTTCTTT. This translates into CASSVRDWNTEAFF.